Each of the 2 T cell receptor beta chains below was sequenced from the same sample in a study of blood T cell repertoires in COVID-19. Assay used: immunoSEQ multiplex PCR; TCRdb lists only in-frame clones, some missing. The repertoire holds over 200,000 clones, with 83% as singletons. The sequenced sample was peripheral blood. The receptors here all came from a woman in her 30s with COVID-19, enrolled during active disease.

V gene TRBV18 combines with J gene TRBJ1-6, with D perhaps TRBD1 (5 bases). The CDR3 loop spans 17 amino acids. Germline V gene data show CDR1 as KGHSH and CDR2 as LQKENI. V shed 4 bases and J shed 0 bases, with 13 bases lying between them. In DNA, the CDR3 is TGTGCCAGCTCACTACTGGACACGAGCTCCTATAATTCACCCCTCCACTTT. It translates to CASSLLDTSSYNSPLHF.

The chain is built from TRBV4-2 and TRBJ1-4; D call uncertain. The CDR3 length is 14 residues. Germline lookup yields CDR1 LGHNA and CDR2 YNFKEQ. The V gene lost 0 bases and the J gene lost 10 bases, with 12 bases spanning the gap. In nucleotides, the CDR3 is TGTGCCAGCAGCCAAGAACCGGGAGACGGAAAACTGTTTTTT. It codes for CASSQEPGDGKLFF.